This T cell receptor beta chain emerged from a study of OX40 agonist ivuxolimab in advanced cancers. The assay was immunoSEQ multiplex PCR, and TCRdb's table has in-frame clones only and misses some. The sample shows 50,000 to 70,000 clones, under 95% of them seen only once. The study's findings and limits: Dose levels from 0.1 to 3.0 mg/kg saw CD4+ and CD8+ blood T cells expand clonally by week 6.

Turning to this clone: Its target is not known.

From germline, CDR1 is LGHNA and CDR2 YSLEER. The CDR3 is 13 amino acids. Trimming removed 4 bases from V and 10 bases from J, with 16 bases in between. The rearrangement joins TRBV4-3 to TRBJ1-1; TRBD1 is a possible D gene (5 bases). The input for sequencing was CD4+ or CD8+ T cells sorted from blood, taken in a trial of the OX40 agonist ivuxolimab. The sequence came from an adult with an advanced solid tumor such as melanoma, head and neck, liver or kidney cancer. CDR3 nucleotides: TGCGCCAGCAGCCTCGCGGGGGGGTCGAGAGCTTTCTTT. This translates into CASSLAGGSRAFF.